Presented here are 27 T cell receptor beta chains from one specimen sequenced in a study of technical replicates of blood from several donors. The method was immunoSEQ multiplex PCR; TCRdb's version includes in-frame clones alone and lacks a portion of them. The profile shows tens of thousands of clones, 95% to 98% of them singletons. Sequencing was performed on T cells isolated from PBMCs. The receptors originated from a human donor in good health.

The chain recombines TRBV9 with TRBJ2-2, with D possibly being TRBD2 (5 bases). The V and J ends lost 0 bases and 6 bases respectively, with 12 bases between them. This CDR3 comprises 15 residues. Germline CDR1 is SGDLS and CDR2 is YYNGEE. The CDR3 DNA follows: TGTGCCAGCAGCGTAGATGGGAGTCTGGCCGGGGAGCTGTTTTTT. Translated: CASSVDGSLAGELFF.

This clone appeared a single time. This CDR3 is CSVNWAGGNTGELFF. CDR3 DNA: TGCAGCGTTAATTGGGCAGGAGGGAACACCGGGGAGCTGTTTTTT. V gene TRBV29-1 combines with J gene TRBJ2-2; a possible D gene is TRBD2 (5 bases). The CDR3 has 15 amino acids. Germline CDR1 and CDR2: SQVTM and ANQGSEA. Trimming removed 5 bases from V and 1 base from J, with 14 bases in between.

The V call is TRBV18, the J call TRBJ2-3; no reliable D call. V lost 1 base and J 2 bases, leaving 7 bases between the germline ends. Germline V gene data show CDR1 as KGHSH and CDR2 as LQKENI. The CDR3 length is 14 residues. Written as DNA, the CDR3 is TGTGCCAGCTCACCACGCGGAAACACAGATACGCAGTATTTT. As protein: CASSPRGNTDTQYF.

This clone was detected only a few times. The genes are TRBV10-1 and TRBJ1-2; 12 bases match TRBD1. The CDR3 length is 16 residues. Germline values: CDR1 WNHNN, CDR2 SYGVQD (reference sequence). V shed 5 bases and J 6 bases; nucleotides not matched to a gene: 10. CDR3 sequence (DNA): TGCGCCAGCAGTTATCTACGGGACAGGGGGCCGGATGGCTACACCTTC. Its translation is CASSYLRDRGPDGYTF.

The genes are TRBV30 and TRBJ2-1; 8 bases line up with TRBD1. Germline lookup yields CDR1 GTSNPN and CDR2 SVGIG (reference sequence). The CDR3 contains 15 residues. The ends lost 3 bases at V and 5 bases at J; junction bases unmatched: 9. This CDR3 is CAWRARTGSNNEQFF. CDR3 DNA sequence: TGTGCCTGGAGGGCGCGGACAGGGTCGAACAATGAGCAGTTCTTC.

This clone was found once. The chain uses TRBV6-5 and TRBJ1-5; TRBD1 might be the D (6 bases). The CDR3 contains 13 residues. Germline V gene lookup returns CDR1 MNHEY and CDR2 SVGAGI. V was clipped by 5 bases and J by 3 bases, with 8 bases between them. The CDR3 bases are TGTGCCAGCAGTCGGACAGACAATCAGCCCCAGCATTTT. Encoded protein: CASSRTDNQPQHF.

The rearrangement links TRBV27 to TRBJ1-2, with D possibly being TRBD1 (5 bases). The CDR3 is 14 residues long. The germline CDR1 and CDR2 sequences are MNHEY and SMNVEV (reference sequence). The V and J ends lost 4 bases and 4 bases respectively, with 13 bases between them. CDR3 region: CASSSTARFYGYTF. The CDR3 DNA reads as TGTGCCAGCAGTTCGACAGCCCGATTCTATGGCTACACCTTC.

The V gene is TRBV6-6, the J gene TRBJ1-1; the D gene is possibly TRBD1 (6 bases). The ends were cut back, 5 bases at V and 4 bases at J, with 14 bases in the middle. The CDR3 has 14 amino acids. Germline CDR1 and CDR2: MNHNY and SVGAGI (reference sequence). CDR3 protein: CASSRLQGPTEAFF. In DNA form, the CDR3 reads TGTGCCAGCAGTCGATTACAGGGCCCCACTGAAGCTTTCTTT.

The chain is built from TRBV7-9 and TRBJ2-1, with 7 bases lining up with TRBD1. Germline CDR1 SEHNR, CDR2 FQNEAQ (reference sequence). Losses at the gene ends were 1 base for V and 5 bases for J; bases not matched to a gene: 5. The CDR3 spans 15 residues. CDR3 loop: CASSLVETGNNEQFF. The CDR3 DNA sequence: TGTGCCAGCAGCTTAGTTGAGACAGGGAACAATGAGCAGTTCTTC.

The gene calls are TRBV13 and TRBJ1-6; D remains ambiguous. The CDR3 is 15 residues long. V was clipped by 6 bases and J by 8 bases, with 17 bases between them. Germline CDR1 PRHDT, CDR2 FYEKMQ (reference sequence). CDR3 nucleotide sequence: TGTGCCAGCAGTCAGACGGCCGGGGAGGATTCACCCCTCCACTTT. Protein sequence: CASSQTAGEDSPLHF.

The rearrangement joins TRBV29-1 to TRBJ2-3, with D unresolved. The ends were cut back, 5 bases at V and 4 bases at J, with 10 bases in the middle. Germline V gives CDR1 SQVTM, CDR2 ANQGSEA. The CDR3 is 12 residues long. CDR3 nucleotide sequence: TGCAGCGTTCTTGGTGGGCCAGATACGCAGTATTTT. As protein: CSVLGGPDTQYF.

The chain has TRBV5-1 and TRBJ1-1, with a weak D call TRBD1 (5 bases). The CDR3 is 15 amino acids. V lost 4 bases to trimming and J lost 0 bases, with 13 bases between them. The germline V gene encodes CDR1 SGHRS and CDR2 YFSETQ. The CDR3 spells CASSPRADMNTEAFF. CDR3 DNA: TGCGCCAGCAGCCCCAGGGCAGATATGAACACTGAAGCTTTCTTT.

J is TRBJ1-1 and V is TRBV30; D is possibly TRBD1 (5 bases). The CDR3 consists of 13 residues. Germline CDR1 is GTSNPN and CDR2 is SVGIG (reference sequence). Trimming cost V 3 bases and J 7 bases, with 15 bases left between them. CDR3 nucleotides: TGTGCCTGGAGGGGTTTTGGCCAGGGTGAAGCTTTCTTT. Translated, it gives CAWRGFGQGEAFF.

This clone has more than one count but fewer than ten. The chain employs TRBV6-4 and TRBJ2-3, with D possibly TRBD1 on 6 matching bases. V lost 6 bases, J lost 2 bases, and 18 bases lay in between. Germline assignment: CDR1 MRHNA and CDR2 SNTAGT. The length of the CDR3 is 16 residues. The DNA of the CDR3 is TGTGCCAGCAGCAAGGACAGTCAAGGCCCCACAGATACGCAGTATTTT. Amino acid sequence: CASSKDSQGPTDTQYF.

This chain links TRBV5-1 with TRBJ2-7; 10 bases map to TRBD1. The CDR3 contains 13 residues. With V trimmed by 3 bases and J by 5 bases, 2 bases remained unmatched. The germline CDR1 and CDR2 sequences are SGHRS and YFSETQ. In DNA form, the CDR3 reads TGCGCCAGCAGCTGGACAGGGGGAGACGAGCAGTACTTC. Translating gives CASSWTGGDEQYF.

The chain links TRBV30 to TRBJ2-2; no reliable D call. Trimming cost V 0 bases and J 5 bases, with 7 bases left between them. CDR3 length equals 13 residues. The germline gives CDR1 GTSNPN, CDR2 SVGIG (reference sequence). CDR3 sequence: CAWSVSQTGELFF. In nucleotides, the CDR3 is TGTGCCTGGAGTGTATCCCAGACCGGGGAGCTGTTTTTT.

The chain has TRBV5-1 and TRBJ2-7, with a weak D call TRBD2 (6 bases). CDR3 size: 15 residues. CDR1 is SGHRS and CDR2 is YFSETQ in the germline V gene. V was shortened by 5 bases and J by 1 base, with 16 bases between the two germline ends. The CDR3 reads CASRGLGEESYEQYF. The DNA of the CDR3 is TGCGCCAGCAGAGGACTCGGGGAGGAATCCTACGAGCAGTACTTC.

This clone showed up just once. The chain is built from TRBV5-8 and TRBJ1-3; no reliable D call. Germline lookup yields CDR1 SGHTS and CDR2 YDEGEE. Trimming removed 3 bases from V and 2 bases from J, with 6 bases in between. The CDR3 is 13 residues long. The CDR3: CASSSVAGNTIYF. In nucleotides, the CDR3 is TGTGCCAGCAGCTCGGTTGCTGGAAACACCATATATTTT.

The chain couples TRBV4-1 to TRBJ1-3; D is undetermined. Germline lookup yields CDR1 MGHRA and CDR2 YSYEKL. CDR3 length: 20 amino acids. V was shortened by 1 base and J by 0 bases, with 22 bases between the two germline ends. CDR3 residues: CASSQALPSAWSNSGNTIYF. The CDR3 coding sequence is TGCGCCAGCAGCCAAGCCCTCCCCTCCGCGTGGAGCAACTCTGGAAACACCATATATTTT.

This chain uses TRBV6-1 with TRBJ2-5, with D uncertain. Germline loops: CDR1 MNHNS, CDR2 SASEGT. The CDR3 totals 13 residues. V was pared by 7 bases and J by 1 base, with 10 bases between. The chain's CDR3 is CASTLVSQETQYF. DNA of the CDR3: TGTGCCAGCACTTTGGTGAGCCAAGAGACCCAGTACTTC.

V and J are TRBV7-9 and TRBJ1-2, with TRBD1 as a possible D gene (6 bases). The CDR3 runs 14 residues. The germline CDR1 and CDR2 sequences are SEHNR and FQNEAQ (reference sequence). V was cut by 5 bases and J by 8 bases, with 18 bases left in between. DNA for the CDR3: TGTGCCAGCAGCCCCTTGGGGGGGCTATGGGGCTACACCTTC. Translating it yields CASSPLGGLWGYTF.

The rearrangement links TRBV27 to TRBJ1-1; a weak D match, TRBD1 (5 bases). CDR3 length equals 14 residues. Trimming left V 2 bases short and J 0 bases short, with 7 bases between. Per germline, CDR1 MNHEY and CDR2 SMNVEV (reference sequence). The CDR3 region is CASSLAGLNTEAFF. As DNA, the CDR3 is TGTGCCAGCAGTTTAGCGGGACTGAACACTGAAGCTTTCTTT.

The chain employs TRBV5-1 and TRBJ2-7, with TRBD2 matching 14 bases. The V segment lost 0 bases and the J segment 4 bases; nucleotides outside the gene matches: 3. The CDR3 loop spans 16 amino acids. Germline V gene lookup returns CDR1 SGHRS and CDR2 YFSETQ. The CDR3 region is CASSLATSGRGYEQYF. CDR3 sequence (DNA): TGCGCCAGCAGCTTGGCGACTAGCGGGAGGGGATACGAGCAGTACTTC. Combining the CDR3 with reference TRBV5-1 and TRBJ2-7 gives the whole variable domain KAGVTQTPRYLIKTRGQQVTLSCSPISGHRSVSWYQQTPGQGLQFLFEYFSETQRNKGNFPGRFSGRQFSNSRSEMNVSTLELGDSALYLCASSLATSGRGYEQYFGPGTRLTVT.

V and J are TRBV5-1 and TRBJ1-1; D is undetermined. Trimming removed 1 base from V and 8 bases from J, with 12 bases in between. This CDR3 is built from 13 residues. Germline V lookup: CDR1 SGHRS, CDR2 YFSETQ. The CDR3 reads CASSLSDRLEAFF. DNA of the CDR3: TGCGCCAGCAGCTTGAGCGACCGTTTGGAAGCTTTCTTT. Using reference TRBV5-1 and TRBJ1-1 for the parts outside the CDR3, the full variable domain is KAGVTQTPRYLIKTRGQQVTLSCSPISGHRSVSWYQQTPGQGLQFLFEYFSETQRNKGNFPGRFSGRQFSNSRSEMNVSTLELGDSALYLCASSLSDRLEAFFGQGTRLTVV.

V and J are TRBV5-8 and TRBJ2-2; possibly TRBD2 for D (6 bases). Germline V lookup: CDR1 SGHTS, CDR2 YDEGEE. V shed 4 bases and J shed 4 bases, with 17 bases lying between them. The CDR3 covers 16 residues. The CDR3 loop is CASSRMIAEGTGELFF. The CDR3 coding sequence is TGTGCCAGCAGCCGAATGATAGCGGAGGGCACCGGGGAGCTGTTTTTT.

This rearrangement joins TRBV4-1 to TRBJ2-7; weak D call: TRBD2 (6 bases). The CDR3 consists of 15 residues. Germline CDR1 is MGHRA and CDR2 is YSYEKL. V was cut by 1 base and J by 3 bases, with 13 bases left in between. The CDR3: CASSQGQLGGYEQYF. The CDR3 nucleotides are TGCGCCAGCAGCCAAGGCCAGTTGGGGGGCTACGAGCAGTACTTC.

The chain links TRBV11-2 to TRBJ2-1; D uncertain. Germline assignment: CDR1 SGHAT and CDR2 FQNNGV. The germline V and J ends were trimmed by 1 base and 2 bases, with 3 bases remaining between them. CDR3 length equals 13 residues. DNA of the CDR3: TGTGCCAGCAGCTTAGTAGCCTACAATGAGCAGTTCTTC. Its translation is CASSLVAYNEQFF. The full variable domain, its missing parts supplied by reference TRBV11-2 and TRBJ2-1, is EAGVAQSPRYKIIEKRQSVAFWCNPISGHATLYWYQQILGQGPKLLIQFQNNGVVDDSQLPKDRFSAERLKGVDSTLKIQPAKLEDSAVYLCASSLVAYNEQFFGPGTRLTVL.